A single sample is the source of the 20 T cell receptor beta chains below, sequenced in a study of T cells in Graves' hyperthyroidism and ophthalmopathy. It was RNA transcripts that yielded the amplified TCR beta CDR3 regions. In the first-round RT-PCR of the TCR CDR3, the HTBI primer set was used. TCRdb reanalysed the multiplex PCR reads using MiXCR and keeps one entry per CDR3 protein. The repertoire includes approximately 600,000 distinct CDR3 sequences, around 21% of them detected once, and about 34% sits in the top ten. Sequencing was done on a sample of blood. These receptors all stem from a man aged 25-45 years with Graves' ophthalmopathy.

This clonotype came up many times. The chain uses TRBV7-2 and TRBJ2-1; possibly TRBD2 for D (6 bases). Germline V lookup: CDR1 SGHTA, CDR2 FQGNSA. The V end was cut by 5 bases, the J end by 4 bases, with 18 bases between. This CDR3 comprises 16 residues. DNA of the CDR3: TGTGCCAGCAGCCCTAGAAGGCGGGAACTTTACAATGAGCAGTTCTTC. Encoded protein: CASSPRRRELYNEQFF.

V usage is TRBV20-1 and J usage is TRBJ2-5, with a weak D call TRBD1 (5 bases). CDR3 length: 12 amino acids. V lost 6 bases and J 5 bases, leaving 13 bases between the germline ends. Per the germline V gene, CDR1 is DFQATT and CDR2 is SNEGSKA (reference sequence). CDR3: CSADGAGETQYF. The DNA for the CDR3 is TGCAGTGCGGATGGGGCAGGGGAGACCCAGTACTTC.

The chain recombines TRBV9 with TRBJ2-2; 7 bases are a match to TRBD1. The CDR3 covers 18 residues. V shed 4 bases and J 5 bases; nucleotides not matched to a gene: 17. Germline CDR1 SGDLS, CDR2 YYNGEE. The CDR3 spells CASSQRGLTGPKTGELFF. As DNA, the CDR3 is TGTGCCAGCAGCCAGAGAGGACTGACAGGGCCTAAAACCGGGGAGCTGTTTTTT.

The V and J genes are TRBV30 and TRBJ1-1; maybe TRBD1 (5 bases). This CDR3 has 12 amino acids. Germline V gives CDR1 GTSNPN, CDR2 SVGIG (reference sequence). V lost 4 bases to trimming and J lost 7 bases, with 13 bases between them. The chain's CDR3 is CAWTPGASEAFF. CDR3 nucleotide sequence: TGTGCCTGGACCCCCGGGGCCAGTGAAGCTTTCTTT.

CDR3 amino acids: CASTADSYSNQPQHF. CDR3 in DNA: TGTGCCAGTACCGCCGACAGTTATAGCAATCAGCCCCAGCATTTT. The chain has TRBV19 and TRBJ1-5; D might be TRBD1 (5 bases). V dropped 7 bases and J dropped 0 bases, with 13 bases sitting between them. Germline values: CDR1 LNHDA, CDR2 SQIVND (reference sequence). The CDR3 runs to 15 residues.

This clonotype appeared a few times. The chain joins TRBV2 to TRBJ1-1, with D hard to call. This CDR3 spans 13 amino acids. CDR1 is SNHLY and CDR2 is FYNNEI in the germline V gene. V lost 3 bases to trimming and J lost 3 bases, with 8 bases between them. The DNA for the CDR3 is TGTGCCAGCAGTGATACGGGATACACTGAAGCTTTCTTT. Encoded protein: CASSDTGYTEAFF.

The table lists this clonotype with a few counts. The CDR3 here is CASSLGGLEVAFF. As DNA, the CDR3 is TGTGCCAGCAGCTTAGGAGGGCTAGAAGTCGCTTTCTTT. V and J are TRBV5-5 and TRBJ1-1; D not resolved. The V gene's germline CDR1 is SGHKS and CDR2 YYEKEE (reference sequence). V was cut by 2 bases and J by 11 bases, with 16 bases left in between. The CDR3 consists of 13 residues.

This clonotype was found many times. The CDR3 DNA reads as TGTGCCAGCCACTCAGGGGGCCTTAATGAAAAACTGTTTTTT. It is translated as CASHSGGLNEKLFF. The chain joins TRBV3-1 to TRBJ1-4; the match to TRBD1 covers 8 bases. The length of the CDR3 is 14 residues. Per the germline V gene, CDR1 is LGHDT and CDR2 is YNNKEL (reference sequence). J lost 4 bases, V lost 8 bases, and 6 bases had no gene match.

On this clonotype itself: At one end the junction does not follow the germline gene, possibly because of a read error. The chain employs TRBV3-1 and TRBJ1-6; TRBD1 aligns across 7 bases. The length of the CDR3 is 15 residues. Germline V CDR1 and CDR2: LGHDT, YNNKEL (reference sequence). The CDR3 coding sequence is TGTGCCAGCAGCGCCCGGACAGGCTCTCATTCATCCCTCCACTTT. This sequence encodes CASSARTGSHSSLHF. Together with reference TRBV3-1 and TRBJ1-6, the CDR3 gives the full variable domain: DTAVSQTPKYLVTQMGNDKSIKCEQNLGHDTMYWYKQDSKKFLKIMFSYNNKELIINETVPNRFSPKSPDKAHLNLHINSLELGDSAVYFCASSARTGSHSSLHFGNGTRLTVT.

The V gene is TRBV7-9, the J gene TRBJ2-7; either TRBD1 or TRBD2 may fit D (5 bases each). There are 15 residues in the CDR3. With 4 bases removed from V and 5 bases from J, the gap between germline ends came to 18 bases. The germline CDR1 and CDR2 sequences are SEHNR and FQNEAQ (reference sequence). CDR3 in DNA: TGTGCCAGCAGCTCCAGGGACCGAGGGAGCGACGAGCAGTACTTC. Translated, it gives CASSSRDRGSDEQYF.

The genes are TRBV20-1 and TRBJ1-2; D perhaps matches TRBD1 (6 bases). CDR1 is DFQATT and CDR2 is SNEGSKA in the germline V gene (reference sequence). The germline V and J ends were trimmed by 3 bases and 4 bases, with 15 bases remaining between them. The CDR3 totals 14 residues. CDR3 sequence reads: CSARMEDRIYGYTF. In DNA form, the CDR3 reads TGCAGTGCTAGGATGGAAGACAGGATCTATGGCTACACCTTC.

This clonotype occurred many times. This chain connects TRBV2 to TRBJ2-7; 9 nucleotides align to TRBD2. Germline-derived CDR1 and CDR2 are SNHLY and FYNNEI. V trimming: 9 bases; J trimming: 3 bases; junction bases outside the gene matches: 3. This CDR3 has 12 residues. The DNA of the CDR3 is TGTGCCAGTAGCGGGAGAGGCTACGAGCAGTACTTC. It encodes CASSGRGYEQYF.

This clonotype appeared a few times. V is TRBV15 and J is TRBJ1-2; no clear D gene. The V end was cut by 0 bases, the J end by 3 bases, with 2 bases between. CDR1 is LNHNV, CDR2 YYDKDF, per germline (reference sequence). This CDR3 region has 12 residues. The CDR3, as DNA: TGTGCCACCAGCAGAGATGACTATGGCTACACCTTC. This encodes CATSRDDYGYTF.

The rearrangement links TRBV12-3 or TRBV12-4 to TRBJ2-1; D possibly corresponds to TRBD2 (6 bases). The J call could be wrong; TRBJ2-7 is a better fit for the DNA end. The CDR3 is 16 residues long. Written as DNA, the CDR3 is TGTGCCAGCAGTCCTAGGCTAGCGTCGGGGGTCAATGAGCAGTACTTC. The encoded protein is CASSPRLASGVNEQYF.

The V call is TRBV5-4, the J call TRBJ2-3, with a weak D call TRBD2 (6 bases). V lost 4 bases and J lost 1, with 13 bases in between. This CDR3 has 15 amino acids. Germline CDR1 SGHNT, CDR2 YYREEE (reference sequence). The CDR3: CASSQPGVRTDTQYF. CDR3 sequence (DNA): TGTGCCAGCAGCCAACCGGGAGTCCGCACAGATACGCAGTATTTT.

The rearrangement joins TRBV20-1 to TRBJ2-1, with 10 bases fitting TRBD2. Germline V lookup: CDR1 DFQATT, CDR2 SNEGSKA (reference sequence). J lost 3 bases, V lost 6 bases, and 5 bases had no gene match. This CDR3 region has 14 residues. The CDR3 sequence: CSAHLAGDYNEQFF. The CDR3 DNA is TGCAGTGCCCACCTAGCGGGAGACTACAATGAGCAGTTCTTC.

This rearrangement joins TRBV7-8 to TRBJ1-1; 12 nucleotides line up with TRBD1. Germline CDR1 and CDR2: SGHVS and FQNEAQ. V shed 5 bases, J shed 7 bases, and the junction held 5 bases outside the gene matches. This CDR3 spans 14 amino acids. This chain's CDR3 is CASSRGTGGLEAFF. CDR3 coding DNA: TGTGCCAGCAGCAGAGGGACAGGGGGCCTTGAAGCTTTCTTT.

The chain is built from TRBV4-3 and TRBJ2-3, with 11 bases identical to TRBD2. Germline CDR1 and CDR2: LGHNA and YSLEER. This CDR3 has 15 amino acids. The V gene end was trimmed by 4 bases and the J gene end by 4 bases; junction bases not matched to a gene: 4. The CDR3 is CASSRLAGGSDTQYF. The CDR3 DNA reads as TGCGCCAGCAGCCGGCTAGCGGGAGGTTCAGATACGCAGTATTTT.

In this sample, this clonotype turned up many times. This chain joins TRBV20-1 and TRBJ1-1; the D is unclear. Trimming shortened V by 0 bases and J by 1 base, and 9 bases separated the two germline ends. The germline gives CDR1 DFQATT, CDR2 SNEGSKA (reference sequence). CDR3 size: 14 residues. CDR3 protein: CSARDRVKNTEAFF. CDR3 DNA sequence: TGCAGTGCTAGAGACCGGGTCAAGAACACTGAAGCTTTCTTT.

This clonotype was observed a handful of times. This sequence joins TRBV28 and TRBJ2-7; 7 nucleotides match TRBD2. The CDR3 contains 15 residues. Germline V CDR1 and CDR2: MDHEN, SYDVKM. With V trimmed by 5 bases and J by 0 bases, 7 bases remained unmatched. CDR3 nucleotides: TGTGCCAGCAGTCCCTGGGAGGGGAGCTCCTACGAGCAGTACTTC. Its translation is CASSPWEGSSYEQYF. Together with reference TRBV28 and TRBJ2-7, the CDR3 gives the full variable domain: DVKVTQSSRYLVKRTGEKVFLECVQDMDHENMFWYRQDPGLGLRLIYFSYDVKMKEKGDIPEGYSVSREKKERFSLILESASTNQTSMYLCASSPWEGSSYEQYFGPGTRLTVT.